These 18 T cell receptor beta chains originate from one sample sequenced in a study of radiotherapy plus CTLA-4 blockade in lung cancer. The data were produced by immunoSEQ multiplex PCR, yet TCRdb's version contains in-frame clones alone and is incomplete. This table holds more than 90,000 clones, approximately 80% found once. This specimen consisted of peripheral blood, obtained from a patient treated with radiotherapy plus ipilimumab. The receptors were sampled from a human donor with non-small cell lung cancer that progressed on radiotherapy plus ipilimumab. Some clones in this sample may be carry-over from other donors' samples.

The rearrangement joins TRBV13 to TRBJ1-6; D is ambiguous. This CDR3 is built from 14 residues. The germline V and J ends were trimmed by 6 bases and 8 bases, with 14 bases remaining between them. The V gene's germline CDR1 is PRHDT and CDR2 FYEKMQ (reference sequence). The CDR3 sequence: CASSSRGRDSPLHF. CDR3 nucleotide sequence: TGTGCCAGCAGTTCCCGCGGGCGGGATTCACCCCTCCACTTT.

The CDR3: CASSVGQGAKKYEQYF. CDR3 coding DNA: TGTGCCAGCAGCGTAGGTCAGGGGGCAAAAAAATACGAGCAGTACTTC. The V and J genes are TRBV9 and TRBJ2-7, with 8 bases matching TRBD1. This CDR3 contains 16 residues. J lost 4 bases, V lost 0 bases, and 9 bases had no gene match. The germline V gene has CDR1 SGDLS and CDR2 YYNGEE.

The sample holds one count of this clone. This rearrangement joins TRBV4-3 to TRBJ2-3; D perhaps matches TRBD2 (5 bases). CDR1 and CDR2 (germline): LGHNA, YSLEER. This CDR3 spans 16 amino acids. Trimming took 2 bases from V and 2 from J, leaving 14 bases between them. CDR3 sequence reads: CASSQRRAHLTDTQYF. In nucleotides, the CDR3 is TGCGCCAGCAGCCAAAGGCGGGCGCACCTCACAGATACGCAGTATTTT.

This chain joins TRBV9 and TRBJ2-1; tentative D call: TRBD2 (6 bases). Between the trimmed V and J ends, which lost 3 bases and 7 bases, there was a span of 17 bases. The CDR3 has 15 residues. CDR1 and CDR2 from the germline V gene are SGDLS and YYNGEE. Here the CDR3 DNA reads TGTGCCAGCAGCGCCATGGCGGGGTCGAGGAATGAGCAGTTCTTC. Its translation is CASSAMAGSRNEQFF.

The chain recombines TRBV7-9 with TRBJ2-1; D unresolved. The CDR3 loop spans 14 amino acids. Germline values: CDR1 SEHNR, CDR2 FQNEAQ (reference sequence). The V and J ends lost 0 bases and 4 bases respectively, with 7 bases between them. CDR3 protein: CASSLAVFYNEQFF. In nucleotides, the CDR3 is TGTGCCAGCAGCTTAGCGGTCTTTTACAATGAGCAGTTCTTC.

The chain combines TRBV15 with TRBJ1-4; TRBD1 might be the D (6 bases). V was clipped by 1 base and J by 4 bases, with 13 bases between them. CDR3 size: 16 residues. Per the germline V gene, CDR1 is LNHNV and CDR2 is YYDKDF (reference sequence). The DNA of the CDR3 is TGTGCCACCAGCAGAGCGCTGGGGGCGGGTAATGAAAAACTGTTTTTT. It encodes CATSRALGAGNEKLFF.

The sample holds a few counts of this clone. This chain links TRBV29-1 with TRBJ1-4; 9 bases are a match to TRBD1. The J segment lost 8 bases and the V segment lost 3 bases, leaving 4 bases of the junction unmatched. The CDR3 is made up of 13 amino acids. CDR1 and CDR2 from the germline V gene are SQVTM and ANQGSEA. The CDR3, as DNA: TGCAGCGTTGAGACAGGGGGAGGGGAAAAACTGTTTTTT. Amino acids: CSVETGGGEKLFF.

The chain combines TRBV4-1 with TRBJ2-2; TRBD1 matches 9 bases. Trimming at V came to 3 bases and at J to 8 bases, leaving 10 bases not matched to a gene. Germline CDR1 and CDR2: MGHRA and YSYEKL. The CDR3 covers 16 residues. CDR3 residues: CASSQRANRGPGELFF. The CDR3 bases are TGCGCCAGCAGCCAGAGGGCCAACAGGGGGCCAGGGGAGCTGTTTTTT.

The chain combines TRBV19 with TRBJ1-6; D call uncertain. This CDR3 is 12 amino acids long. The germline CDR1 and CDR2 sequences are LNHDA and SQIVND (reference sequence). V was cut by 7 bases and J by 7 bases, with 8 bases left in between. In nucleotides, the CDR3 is TGTGCCAGTAAGGTCGGGAATTCACCCCTCCACTTT. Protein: CASKVGNSPLHF. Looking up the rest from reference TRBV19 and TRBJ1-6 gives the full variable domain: DGGITQSPKYLFRKEGQNVTLSCEQNLNHDAMYWYRQDPGQGLRLIYYSQIVNDFQKGDIAEGYSVSREKKESFPLTVTSAQKNPTAFYLCASKVGNSPLHFGNGTRLTVT.

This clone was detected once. The CDR3 bases are TGTGCCAGCAGTGAATTGGACAGTGGAAACACCATATATTTT. As protein: CASSELDSGNTIYF. The chain couples TRBV2 to TRBJ1-3; TRBD1 might be the D (6 bases). Germline V gene sequence: CDR1 SNHLY, CDR2 FYNNEI. V lost 2 bases and J lost 3, with 8 bases in between. The CDR3 runs 14 residues.

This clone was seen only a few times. CDR3 in amino acids: CASSPRPGDGYTF. CDR3 in DNA: TGTGCCAGCAGCCCCCGGCCCGGGGATGGCTACACCTTC. The chain couples TRBV7-6 to TRBJ1-2, with unresolved D. The CDR3 extends over 13 amino acids. The V gene's germline CDR1 is SGHVS and CDR2 FNYEAQ. V lost 5 bases and J lost 6, with 13 bases in between. Drawing the rest from reference TRBV7-6 and TRBJ1-2, the complete variable domain is GAGVSQSPRYKVTKRGQDVALRCDPISGHVSLYWYRQALGQGPEFLTYFNYEAQQDKSGLPNDRFSAERPEGSISTLTIQRTEQRDSAMYRCASSPRPGDGYTFGSGTRLTVV.

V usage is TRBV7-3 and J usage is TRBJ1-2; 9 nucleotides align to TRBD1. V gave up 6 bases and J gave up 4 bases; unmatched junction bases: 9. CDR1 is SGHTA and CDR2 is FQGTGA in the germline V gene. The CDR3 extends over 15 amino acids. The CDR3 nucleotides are TGTGCCAGCAGGCGTCTGACAGGGGGAGTCTATGGCTACACCTTC. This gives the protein CASRRLTGGVYGYTF.

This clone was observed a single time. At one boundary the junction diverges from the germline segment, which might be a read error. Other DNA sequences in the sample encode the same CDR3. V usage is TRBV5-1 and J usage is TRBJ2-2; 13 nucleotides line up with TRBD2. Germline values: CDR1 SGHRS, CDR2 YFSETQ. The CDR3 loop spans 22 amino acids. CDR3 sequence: CASSAQSPGLAGLLSNTGELFF. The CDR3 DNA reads TGCGCCAGCAGCGCTCAATCCCCGGGACTAGCGGGGTTATTATCGAACACCGGAGAGCTGTTTTTT.

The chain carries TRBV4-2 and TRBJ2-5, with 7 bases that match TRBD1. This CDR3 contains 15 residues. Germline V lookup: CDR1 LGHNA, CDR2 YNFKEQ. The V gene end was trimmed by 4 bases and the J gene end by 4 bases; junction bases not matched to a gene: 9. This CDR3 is CASSPGTAQGETQYF. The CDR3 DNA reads TGTGCCAGCAGCCCCGGGACAGCCCAGGGAGAGACCCAGTACTTC.

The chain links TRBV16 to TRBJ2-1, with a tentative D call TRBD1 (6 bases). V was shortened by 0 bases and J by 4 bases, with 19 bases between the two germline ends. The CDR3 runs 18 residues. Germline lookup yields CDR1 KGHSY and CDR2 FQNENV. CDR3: CASSQSGALGIFYNEQFF. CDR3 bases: TGTGCCAGCAGCCAATCGGGGGCGTTGGGGATTTTTTACAATGAGCAGTTCTTC. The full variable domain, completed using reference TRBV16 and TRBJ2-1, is GEEVAQTPKHLVRGEGQKAKLYCAPIKGHSYVFWYQQVLKNEFKFLISFQNENVFDETGMPKERFSAKCLPNSPCSLEIQATKLEDSAVYFCASSQSGALGIFYNEQFFGPGTRLTVL.

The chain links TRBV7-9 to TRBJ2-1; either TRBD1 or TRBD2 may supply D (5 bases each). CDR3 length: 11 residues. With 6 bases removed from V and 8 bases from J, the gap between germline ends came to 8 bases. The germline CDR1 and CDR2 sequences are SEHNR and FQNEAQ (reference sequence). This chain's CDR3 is CASRGDDEQFF. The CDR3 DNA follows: TGTGCCAGCAGAGGGGACGATGAGCAGTTCTTC.

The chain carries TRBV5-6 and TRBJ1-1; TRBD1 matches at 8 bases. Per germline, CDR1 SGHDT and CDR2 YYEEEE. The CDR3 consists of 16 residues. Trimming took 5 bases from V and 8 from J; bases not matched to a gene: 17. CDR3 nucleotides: TGTGCCAGCAGTTTTGGGTCCGGACAGGGTAGGAGGGAAGCTTTCTTT. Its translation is CASSFGSGQGRREAFF.

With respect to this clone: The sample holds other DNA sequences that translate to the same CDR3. CDR3 coding DNA: TGTGCCAGCAGATGGAACACCGGGGAGCTGTTTTTT. This gives the protein CASRWNTGELFF. The chain couples TRBV2 to TRBJ2-2; D uncertain. Germline V lookup: CDR1 SNHLY, CDR2 FYNNEI. Trimming cost V 6 bases and J 1 base, with 3 bases left between them. CDR3 length equals 12 residues.